A selection of T cell receptor beta chains follows, all from one sample in a study of blood T cell repertoires in COVID-19. Method: immunoSEQ multiplex PCR; TCRdb's copy keeps in-frame clones and lacks some. Among over 55,000 clones listed, 75% to 85% were seen once. Sequencing was performed on peripheral blood. The receptors stem from a man in his forties or fifties with acute or convalescent COVID-19. Both conserved end residues are part of each CDR3. Fields, in order: J gene, D gene, V gene, clone size, CDR3 DNA, CDR3 protein. The D gene is left open where the match is weak. Not all rows give a size; the values are once, few, many and, for expanded clones, a class.

j_call: TRBJ1-2; d_call: .; v_call: TRBV3-1/TRBV3-2; clone_size: .; cdr3_nt: TGTGCCAGCAGCCAAATTTGGGGCGGCTACACCTTC; cdr3_aa: CASSQIWGGYTF
j_call: TRBJ1-2; d_call: TRBD1; v_call: TRBV5-1; clone_size: .; cdr3_nt: TGCGCCAGCAGCTTGGGGACTACAGGGGCGGAGGGCTACACCTTC; cdr3_aa: CASSLGTTGAEGYTF
j_call: TRBJ1-1; d_call: TRBD1; v_call: TRBV27; clone_size: .; cdr3_nt: TGTGCCAGCAGCCCGGGACAGGGGATTAGTGAAGCTTTCTTT; cdr3_aa: CASSPGQGISEAFF
j_call: TRBJ2-7; d_call: TRBD1; v_call: TRBV10-2; clone_size: .; cdr3_nt: TGCGCCAGCAGTGACGTTAGACAGGGGAACGACGAGCAGTACTTC; cdr3_aa: CASSDVRQGNDEQYF
j_call: TRBJ2-7; d_call: .; v_call: TRBV2; clone_size: .; cdr3_nt: TGTGCCAGCAGCCCCGGGGAGCGCGAGCAGTACTTC; cdr3_aa: CASSPGEREQYF
j_call: TRBJ2-5; d_call: .; v_call: TRBV24-1; clone_size: .; cdr3_nt: TGTGCCACCAGTGATTCGCTACAGGGACAAGAGACCCAGTACTTC; cdr3_aa: CATSDSLQGQETQYF
j_call: TRBJ1-2; d_call: TRBD1; v_call: TRBV6-5; clone_size: .; cdr3_nt: TGTGCCAGCAGCGGGACAGGGATTTATGGCTACACCTTC; cdr3_aa: CASSGTGIYGYTF
j_call: TRBJ1-2; d_call: TRBD1; v_call: TRBV7-2; clone_size: .; cdr3_nt: TGTGCCAGCAGCCCAAAACAGGGGGCGCGGGATGGCTACACCTTC; cdr3_aa: CASSPKQGARDGYTF
j_call: TRBJ2-3; d_call: TRBD1; v_call: TRBV5-5; clone_size: .; cdr3_nt: TGTGCCAGCAGCTTTCGACAGGGTGGGACAGATACGCAGTATTTT; cdr3_aa: CASSFRQGGTDTQYF
j_call: TRBJ2-1; d_call: TRBD2; v_call: TRBV29-1; clone_size: once; cdr3_nt: TGCAGCGCCGACGGACTAGCGGGGGGGTTGAGCAATGAGCAGTTCTTC; cdr3_aa: CSADGLAGGLSNEQFF
j_call: TRBJ1-1; d_call: .; v_call: TRBV5-1; clone_size: .; cdr3_nt: TGCGCCAGCAGCTTGGAGGGGGAGAACACTGAAGCTTTCTTT; cdr3_aa: CASSLEGENTEAFF
j_call: TRBJ2-7; d_call: .; v_call: TRBV3-1/TRBV3-2; clone_size: .; cdr3_nt: TGTGCCAGCAGCCTCCAGCCACAGGGTGACTACGAGCAGTACTTC; cdr3_aa: CASSLQPQGDYEQYF
j_call: TRBJ2-3; d_call: .; v_call: TRBV2; clone_size: .; cdr3_nt: TGTGCCAGCAGTGAAGCGAGGACTCCTCGATGGGCGGATACGCAGTATTTT; cdr3_aa: CASSEARTPRWADTQYF
j_call: TRBJ2-2; d_call: .; v_call: TRBV11-2; clone_size: few; cdr3_nt: TGTGCCAGCAGTCATCGTTCGGTCCGGGGTACCGGGGAGCTGTTTTTT; cdr3_aa: CASSHRSVRGTGELFF
j_call: TRBJ1-5; d_call: .; v_call: TRBV6-5; clone_size: .; cdr3_nt: TGTGCCAGCCAGGGGTATAGCAATCAGCCCCAGCATTTT; cdr3_aa: CASQGYSNQPQHF
j_call: TRBJ2-1; d_call: .; v_call: TRBV13; clone_size: .; cdr3_nt: TGTGCCAGCAGCTTAATAGGGGGTGAGCAGTTCTTC; cdr3_aa: CASSLIGGEQFF
j_call: TRBJ2-3; d_call: .; v_call: TRBV18; clone_size: few; cdr3_nt: TGTGCCAGCTCACCACGGCCGACAGATACGCAGTATTTT; cdr3_aa: CASSPRPTDTQYF
j_call: TRBJ2-7; d_call: TRBD1; v_call: TRBV28; clone_size: .; cdr3_nt: TGTGCCAGCAGTTCGGGACAGGGATACTCCTACGAGCAGTACTTC; cdr3_aa: CASSSGQGYSYEQYF
j_call: TRBJ2-7; d_call: .; v_call: TRBV5-1; clone_size: few; cdr3_nt: TGCGCCAGCAGCTTCGGGGGTTCAGGCTACGAGCAGTACTTC; cdr3_aa: CASSFGGSGYEQYF
j_call: TRBJ2-5; d_call: TRBD1; v_call: TRBV4-1; clone_size: .; cdr3_nt: TGCGCCAGCAGCCATATTGACAGGGGAAATCAAGAGACCCAGTACTTC; cdr3_aa: CASSHIDRGNQETQYF
j_call: TRBJ2-1; d_call: TRBD2; v_call: TRBV27; clone_size: .; cdr3_nt: TGTGCCAGCAGGTACATTAGCGGGGGGGCTACGGGTGAGCAGTTCTTC; cdr3_aa: CASRYISGGATGEQFF
j_call: TRBJ2-4; d_call: .; v_call: TRBV30; clone_size: few; cdr3_nt: TGTGCCTGGAGTTACAGTCTAGCCAAAAACATTCAGTACTTC; cdr3_aa: CAWSYSLAKNIQYF
j_call: TRBJ1-1; d_call: .; v_call: TRBV18; clone_size: .; cdr3_nt: TGTGCCAGCTCACGCGATCAGGGGCGCGGGACTGAAGCTTTCTTT; cdr3_aa: CASSRDQGRGTEAFF
j_call: TRBJ2-2; d_call: TRBD2; v_call: TRBV15; clone_size: .; cdr3_nt: TGTGCCACCAGCAACTACCGGGGGGGCGACACCGGGGAGCTGTTTTTT; cdr3_aa: CATSNYRGGDTGELFF
j_call: TRBJ2-2; d_call: TRBD1; v_call: TRBV11-2; clone_size: .; cdr3_nt: TGTGCCAGCTCCCGGACAGGTGGCACCGGGGAGCTGTTTTTT; cdr3_aa: CASSRTGGTGELFF
j_call: TRBJ1-2; d_call: .; v_call: TRBV21-1; clone_size: .; cdr3_nt: TGTGCCAGCAGCAAACAGTCCCAAAACCCCGCCTTC; cdr3_aa: CASSKQSQNPAF
j_call: TRBJ2-7; d_call: .; v_call: TRBV6-1; clone_size: .; cdr3_nt: TGTGCCAGCAGTGAAGCTACAGATTCCTACGAGCAGTACTTC; cdr3_aa: CASSEATDSYEQYF
j_call: TRBJ1-3; d_call: TRBD1; v_call: TRBV5-1; clone_size: .; cdr3_nt: TGCGCCAGCAGCTTGACAGGGGACTCTGGAAACACCATATATTTT; cdr3_aa: CASSLTGDSGNTIYF
j_call: TRBJ2-3; d_call: TRBD2; v_call: TRBV2; clone_size: .; cdr3_nt: TGTGCCAGCAGTCCCTCCTGGGGGCGGGGGGGTACAGATACGCAGTATTTT; cdr3_aa: CASSPSWGRGGTDTQYF
j_call: TRBJ1-3; d_call: .; v_call: TRBV19; clone_size: .; cdr3_nt: TGTGCCAGTAGTATGAATCTGGGACTTACAGGAAACACCATATATTTT; cdr3_aa: CASSMNLGLTGNTIYF
j_call: TRBJ1-1; d_call: TRBD1; v_call: TRBV19; clone_size: few; cdr3_nt: TGTGCCACTCAGGGGGCTAGTAGTGAAGCTTTCTTT; cdr3_aa: CATQGASSEAFF
j_call: TRBJ2-3; d_call: TRBD1; v_call: TRBV10-3; clone_size: .; cdr3_nt: TGTGCCATCAGCCCTAGACAGGGGGCATCAGATACGCAGTATTTT; cdr3_aa: CAISPRQGASDTQYF
j_call: TRBJ1-2; d_call: .; v_call: TRBV30; clone_size: .; cdr3_nt: TGTGCCTGGAGTGTACATCAGGGCCACTATGGCTACACCTTC; cdr3_aa: CAWSVHQGHYGYTF
j_call: TRBJ2-3; d_call: .; v_call: TRBV30; clone_size: once; cdr3_nt: TGTGCCTGGAGTGGGGGCGGGGAGAACACAGATACGCAGTATTTT; cdr3_aa: CAWSGGGENTDTQYF
j_call: TRBJ1-2; d_call: TRBD1; v_call: TRBV9; clone_size: few; cdr3_nt: TGTGCCAGCAGCCCTTTACCGACAGGGTTCAGTGGCTACACCTTC; cdr3_aa: CASSPLPTGFSGYTF
j_call: TRBJ2-1; d_call: TRBD2; v_call: TRBV7-2; clone_size: .; cdr3_nt: TGTGCCAGCAGTTATAGCGGGGTGAGCTCCTACAATGAGCAGTTCTTC; cdr3_aa: CASSYSGVSSYNEQFF